This is a list of T cell receptor beta chains from one sample in a study of identical twins. TCRdb processed the 5' RACE reads anew with MiXCR; each CDR3 protein has one entry. The top ten hold less than 15% of the sample, which has about 720,000 distinct CDR3 sequences, around a sixth seen once. The same data also contributed to another study, on T cells expressing NK-cell markers.

Sequenced material: PBMCs. The source of these receptors is a woman aged 18-30 years in good health. CDR3s include the opening cysteine and the closing phenylalanine or tryptophan. The D gene is left open where the match is weak. Clone size is shown for a subset of rows, as once, few, many or a class of expanded clone.

length,J,D,V,size,CDR3,DNA
11,TRBJ2-1,-,TRBV7-2,few,CASSLRWEQFF,TGTGCCAGCTCCCTCCGTTGGGAGCAGTTCTTC
16,TRBJ2-2,TRBD1,TRBV5-1,-,CASSRAGTANTGELFF,TGCGCCAGCAGCAGAGCCGGGACAGCGAACACCGGGGAGCTGTTTTTT
17,TRBJ1-1,-,TRBV6-1,few,CASGQRWGRGRHTEAFF,TGTGCCAGCGGTCAACGGTGGGGGAGAGGGCGGCACACTGAAGCTTTCTTT
15,TRBJ2-7,-,TRBV3-1,few,CASSQGPGTAYEQYF,TGTGCCAGCAGCCAAGGCCCGGGCACCGCCTACGAGCAGTACTTC
15,TRBJ2-1,TRBD2,TRBV15,few,CATSRLAGEGHEQFF,TGTGCCACCAGCAGATTAGCGGGGGAGGGGCATGAGCAGTTCTTC
16,TRBJ2-3,TRBD1,TRBV5-1,-,CASSAYRGLGTDTQYF,TGCGCCAGCAGCGCCTACAGGGGGCTGGGTACAGATACGCAGTATTTT
15,TRBJ2-5,-,TRBV7-9,few,CASSLRTEGPETQYF,TGTGCCAGCAGCTTGAGGACAGAGGGCCCCGAGACCCAGTACTTC
12,TRBJ2-1,TRBD1,TRBV29-1,many,CSVDRGLNEQFF,TGCAGCGTTGATAGGGGGCTGAATGAGCAGTTCTTC
14,TRBJ1-2,-,TRBV12-3/TRBV12-4,-,CASSPPGLSYGYTF,TGTGCCAGCAGTCCGCCGGGACTGAGCTATGGCTACACCTTC
13,TRBJ1-4,TRBD1,TRBV20-1,-,CSATDRGEEKLFF,TGCAGTGCCACCGACAGGGGGGAGGAAAAACTGTTTTTT
16,TRBJ2-1,TRBD2,TRBV6-1,many,CASSPGIAGAHNEQFF,TGTGCCAGCAGTCCCGGAATAGCGGGAGCACACAATGAGCAGTTCTTC
13,TRBJ2-2,-,TRBV20-1,-,CSANGANTGELFF,TGCAGTGCTAACGGGGCGAACACCGGGGAGCTGTTTTTT
15,TRBJ2-1,-,TRBV5-1,-,CASSVQGSYFNEQFF,TGCGCCAGCAGCGTCCAGGGCTCCTATTTCAATGAGCAGTTCTTC
16,TRBJ2-4,-,TRBV5-1,few,CASSLVVGGRPNIQYF,TGCGCCAGCAGCTTGGTCGTAGGGGGGCGCCCCAACATTCAGTACTTC
15,TRBJ1-2,-,TRBV10-3,-,CAISEVQGSNYGYTF,TGTGCCATCAGTGAGGTGCAGGGCAGTAACTATGGCTACACCTTC
16,TRBJ2-7,TRBD2,TRBV5-1,-,CASSSQRLAGDYEQYF,TGCGCCAGCAGCTCTCAGCGACTAGCGGGGGACTACGAGCAGTACTTC
16,TRBJ2-1,TRBD2,TRBV6-1,many,CASSDASGGSYNEQFF,TGTGCCAGCAGTGATGCTAGCGGGGGGTCCTACAATGAGCAGTTCTTC
15,TRBJ2-5,-,TRBV5-1,-,CASSLGGLVQETQYF,TGCGCCAGCAGCTTGGGGGGACTCGTACAAGAGACCCAGTACTTC
11,TRBJ2-5,-,TRBV12-3/TRBV12-4,many,CASSSGETQYF,TGTGCCAGCAGTTCGGGAGAGACCCAGTACTTC
14,TRBJ2-3,TRBD2,TRBV29-1,medium-sized,CSVEVAGLKDTQYF,TGCAGCGTTGAAGTAGCGGGATTAAAAGATACGCAGTATTTT
16,TRBJ2-7,-,TRBV27,-,CASSTLVARGGDEQYF,TGTGCCAGCAGTACCCTAGTTGCCAGGGGAGGCGACGAGCAGTACTTC
12,TRBJ2-1,-,TRBV20-1,few,CSARGGANEQFF,TGCAGTGCTAGAGGGGGGGCCAATGAGCAGTTCTTC
14,TRBJ2-7,TRBD2,TRBV20-1,few,CSAHSGARSYEQYF,TGCAGTGCCCATAGCGGGGCTCGAAGCTACGAGCAGTACTTC
14,TRBJ2-7,-,TRBV6-2/TRBV6-3,few,CASSYPRDNYEQYF,TGTGCCAGCAGTTACCCCCGGGACAACTACGAGCAGTACTTC
16,TRBJ1-2,-,TRBV9,-,CASSFLPPTANYGYTF,TGTGCCAGCAGCTTCTTACCCCCAACCGCTAACTATGGCTACACCTTC
12,TRBJ1-2,-,TRBV20-1,few,CSAKPGSWGYTF,TGCAGTGCTAAACCCGGGAGCTGGGGCTACACCTTC
12,TRBJ2-1,-,TRBV20-1,-,CSARGSGDEQFF,TGCAGTGCTCGCGGCAGTGGGGATGAGCAGTTCTTC
13,TRBJ2-5,-,TRBV5-1,-,CASSLTGKESQYF,TGCGCCAGCAGCTTAACGGGGAAAGAGAGCCAGTACTTC
16,TRBJ2-3,TRBD2,TRBV4-2,-,CASSQEAGGQRDTQYF,TGTGCCAGCAGCCAAGAAGCGGGGGGGCAAAGAGATACGCAGTATTTT
16,TRBJ2-7,TRBD1,TRBV20-1,once,CSARDSGTGGFHEQYF,TGCAGTGCTAGAGATAGCGGGACAGGGGGATTTCACGAGCAGTACTTC
14,TRBJ1-5,-,TRBV6-5,few,CASSYKGRGQPQHF,TGTGCCAGCAGTTATAAGGGAAGAGGACAGCCCCAGCATTTT
14,TRBJ2-3,-,TRBV29-1,few,CSVIEPKATDTQYF,TGCAGCGTTATAGAGCCTAAGGCCACAGATACGCAGTATTTT
14,TRBJ2-3,-,TRBV29-1,-,CSALSTMMEDTQYF,TGCAGCGCCCTCTCGACAATGATGGAAGATACGCAGTATTTT
12,TRBJ1-1,-,TRBV20-1,few,CSASLRGGEAFF,TGCAGTGCTAGCCTAAGGGGAGGGGAAGCTTTCTTT
14,TRBJ2-3,TRBD1,TRBV6-4,-,CASSAIQGEYTQYF,TGTGCCAGCAGTGCCATCCAGGGGGAATATACGCAGTATTTT
13,TRBJ2-2,-,TRBV5-1,-,CASSPENTGELFF,TGCGCCAGCAGCCCTGAGAACACCGGGGAGCTGTTTTTT
14,TRBJ2-3,-,TRBV5-5,-,CASSRSLGTVTQYF,TGTGCCAGCAGCAGAAGTCTAGGCACAGTTACGCAGTATTTT
14,TRBJ2-7,TRBD1,TRBV10-3,-,CAITVGQGSYEQYF,TGTGCCATCACCGTTGGACAGGGATCATACGAGCAGTACTTC
14,TRBJ2-7,TRBD2,TRBV30,few,CAGASSGGTNEQYF,TGTGCCGGAGCGAGTAGCGGGGGGACCAACGAGCAGTACTTC
13,TRBJ2-7,-,TRBV6-6,-,CASSFKQGYEQYF,TGTGCCAGCAGTTTCAAACAGGGTTACGAGCAGTACTTC
14,TRBJ2-5,-,TRBV11-2,-,CASNRVPHQETQYF,TGTGCCAGCAATCGAGTCCCACACCAAGAGACCCAGTACTTC
11,TRBJ2-5,-,TRBV11-2,few,CASSMGFRQYF,TGTGCCAGCAGCATGGGCTTTAGGCAGTACTTC
13,TRBJ1-5,-,TRBV27,few,CASSSRVGQPQHF,TGTGCCAGCAGTTCCAGGGTGGGCCAGCCCCAGCATTTT
14,TRBJ2-5,TRBD2,TRBV10-3,few,CAIRGTSLAETQYF,TGTGCCATCAGGGGGACTAGCCTCGCCGAGACCCAGTACTTC
15,TRBJ1-1,-,TRBV12-3/TRBV12-4,few,CASSLARRMNTEAFF,TGTGCCAGCAGTTTAGCCCGCCGGATGAACACTGAAGCTTTCTTT
12,TRBJ2-1,TRBD1,TRBV12-3/TRBV12-4,many,CASSLPGQGVSF,TGTGCCAGCAGTTTACCGGGACAGGGGGTTTCCTTC
13,TRBJ2-5,-,TRBV20-1,few,CSLLRSPEETQYF,TGCAGTCTCCTTAGGTCCCCAGAAGAGACCCAGTACTTC
13,TRBJ2-7,-,TRBV7-2,-,CASSLNRGDEQYF,TGTGCCAGCAGCTTAAATCGCGGAGACGAGCAGTACTTC
15,TRBJ1-2,-,TRBV4-3,-,CASSQDRGENYGYTF,TGCGCCAGCAGCCAAGATAGGGGAGAAAACTATGGCTACACCTTC
14,TRBJ2-3,-,TRBV6-2/TRBV6-3,few,CASSYVPGSDTQYF,TGTGCCAGCAGTTACGTCCCGGGATCAGATACGCAGTATTTT
20,TRBJ2-1,TRBD2,TRBV18,-,CASSPRGLAGRQSSYNEQFF,TGTGCCAGCTCACCAAGAGGACTAGCGGGACGGCAGTCATCTTACAATGAGCAGTTCTTC
15,TRBJ2-3,TRBD1,TRBV12-5,-,CASDTGTDLTDTQYF,TGTGCTAGTGATACCGGGACAGACCTCACAGATACGCAGTATTTT
14,TRBJ2-5,-,TRBV4-3,-,CASSQGALRETQYF,TGCGCCAGCAGCCAAGGGGCCCTCCGGGAGACCCAGTACTTC
15,TRBJ2-3,-,TRBV11-3,few,CASSLGGMETDTQYF,TGTGCCAGCAGCTTAGGGGGGATGGAAACAGATACGCAGTATTTT
11,TRBJ1-2,TRBD1,TRBV9,few,CASRTGTGYTF,TGTGCCAGCAGGACAGGGACGGGCTACACCTTC
13,TRBJ2-3,TRBD2,TRBV10-3,few,CAAGLAGGITQYF,TGTGCCGCTGGACTAGCGGGGGGAATTACGCAGTATTTT
14,TRBJ1-3,-,TRBV20-1,-,CSARDSHSGNTIYF,TGCAGTGCTAGAGACTCCCACTCTGGAAACACCATATATTTT
15,TRBJ2-1,-,TRBV9,few,CASSAQGEVSNEQFF,TGTGCCAGCAGCGCCCAGGGGGAGGTTAGTAATGAGCAGTTCTTC
15,TRBJ2-5,-,TRBV29-1,-,CSDLLTGTSSETQYF,TGCAGCGACTTACTTACCGGGACTTCCAGCGAGACCCAGTACTTC
11,TRBJ2-5,-,TRBV30,-,CAWSVSGTQYF,TGTGCCTGGAGTGTGTCCGGGACCCAGTACTTC